The entry that follows covers one T cell receptor (beta chain) sequence. This clonotype has more than one count but fewer than ten. Its antigen is currently not known. No quality values exist for individual bases; no much larger clone is one base distant. The V and J ends are trimmed by 1 base and 2 bases, leaving 4 bases between them. Inclusive of the bounding cysteine and phenylalanine, the CDR3 is 13 residues long. Of all the DNA, just the CDR3 is kept, 39 bases in frame from base 1. Taken from the germline V gene, the CDR1 and CDR2 loops are SGDLS and YYNGEE. Synthesis of TCR cDNA relied on 5'RACE template switching, a step that introduced a universal primer site along with unique molecular identifiers. Priming for cDNA synthesis came from both the TCR alpha and TCR beta constant segments. Libraries were amplified in two PCR steps, with sample barcodes and sequencing adapters added in the second step. Libraries were sequenced on Illumina HiSeq 2500 (2x100 bp) or NovaSeq (2x150 bp). The study's own analysis went as follows. MIGEC was used to demultiplex reads and collapse the reads into UMI consensus sequences, and MiXCR was used for V(D)J alignment. Clonotypes responding to the vaccine were identified with edgeR on replicate PBMC samples, with the criteria of FDR below 0.01 and a log2 fold change above 5 up to day 15. Each bulk clonotype received a CD4 or CD8 identity based on whether the sequenced CD4 or CD8 repertoire contained that clonotype at higher abundance. TCRdb reworked the public reads: Q25 trimming with fastp, MiXCR clone assembly, productive beta chains retained. Here each entry gathers all rows of one CDR3 protein and keeps the most common genes and DNA. These V and J calls derive from TCRdb rather than the authors' analysis. A total of some 500,000 distinct CDR3 sequences appear in this sample, around an eighth of them only once. The top ten hold more than 13% of the sample.

These data come from a study of T cells after yellow fever vaccination (dated by TCRdb to between 2018 and 2020). Concerning the study at large: The SMART-Seq v4 Ultra Low Input RNA kit was used to prepare libraries from fractions with low cell numbers. Bulk TCR alpha and beta repertoires were sequenced longitudinally to track T-cell clones before and after primary and booster YFV17D yellow fever vaccination. Two healthy male donors, one aged 18 to 29 and one aged 30 to 40 years, made up the cohort. Blood samples were taken at several timepoints before and after primary and secondary immunization, and bulk PBMC replicates and cell subsets were isolated.

The treatment or condition label corresponds to: live attenuated yellow fever vaccine strain. At every blood-draw timepoint, two biological replicates of bulk PBMCs were collected. A standard Ficoll-Paque protocol was used to isolate PBMCs from peripheral blood. RNA was extracted with TriZol from bulk PBMCs, CD4 and CD8 fractions, and dextramer-positive and dextramer-negative fractions. What the research found in general, with its limitations: Computational filtering was required because FACS-sorted repertoires could contain abundant contaminating clonotypes from the bulk population. Because only a couple of donors were included in the study, the extent to which the findings can be generalized is limited. The secondary T-cell response was found to be weaker but faster than the primary response, with a peak reached on day 5 rather than on day 15. A small fraction of clonotypes showed up in both the CD4 and CD8 compartments, probably as a result of convergent recombination. Most clones expanded after primary vaccination were re-detected after the booster (almost 97% of CD4 and approximately 85% of CD8), suggesting broad memory maintenance.

Sample: PBMCs, taken on the day of the yellow fever booster vaccination. This sequence uses TRBV9 and TRBJ2-1; the D gene remains uncertain. The source is a man aged 25-40 years who received the YFV17D yellow fever vaccine. The CDR3: CASSVLAYNEQFF. The sequenced DNA: TGTGCCAGCAGCGTATTAGCCTACAATGAGCAGTTCTTC.